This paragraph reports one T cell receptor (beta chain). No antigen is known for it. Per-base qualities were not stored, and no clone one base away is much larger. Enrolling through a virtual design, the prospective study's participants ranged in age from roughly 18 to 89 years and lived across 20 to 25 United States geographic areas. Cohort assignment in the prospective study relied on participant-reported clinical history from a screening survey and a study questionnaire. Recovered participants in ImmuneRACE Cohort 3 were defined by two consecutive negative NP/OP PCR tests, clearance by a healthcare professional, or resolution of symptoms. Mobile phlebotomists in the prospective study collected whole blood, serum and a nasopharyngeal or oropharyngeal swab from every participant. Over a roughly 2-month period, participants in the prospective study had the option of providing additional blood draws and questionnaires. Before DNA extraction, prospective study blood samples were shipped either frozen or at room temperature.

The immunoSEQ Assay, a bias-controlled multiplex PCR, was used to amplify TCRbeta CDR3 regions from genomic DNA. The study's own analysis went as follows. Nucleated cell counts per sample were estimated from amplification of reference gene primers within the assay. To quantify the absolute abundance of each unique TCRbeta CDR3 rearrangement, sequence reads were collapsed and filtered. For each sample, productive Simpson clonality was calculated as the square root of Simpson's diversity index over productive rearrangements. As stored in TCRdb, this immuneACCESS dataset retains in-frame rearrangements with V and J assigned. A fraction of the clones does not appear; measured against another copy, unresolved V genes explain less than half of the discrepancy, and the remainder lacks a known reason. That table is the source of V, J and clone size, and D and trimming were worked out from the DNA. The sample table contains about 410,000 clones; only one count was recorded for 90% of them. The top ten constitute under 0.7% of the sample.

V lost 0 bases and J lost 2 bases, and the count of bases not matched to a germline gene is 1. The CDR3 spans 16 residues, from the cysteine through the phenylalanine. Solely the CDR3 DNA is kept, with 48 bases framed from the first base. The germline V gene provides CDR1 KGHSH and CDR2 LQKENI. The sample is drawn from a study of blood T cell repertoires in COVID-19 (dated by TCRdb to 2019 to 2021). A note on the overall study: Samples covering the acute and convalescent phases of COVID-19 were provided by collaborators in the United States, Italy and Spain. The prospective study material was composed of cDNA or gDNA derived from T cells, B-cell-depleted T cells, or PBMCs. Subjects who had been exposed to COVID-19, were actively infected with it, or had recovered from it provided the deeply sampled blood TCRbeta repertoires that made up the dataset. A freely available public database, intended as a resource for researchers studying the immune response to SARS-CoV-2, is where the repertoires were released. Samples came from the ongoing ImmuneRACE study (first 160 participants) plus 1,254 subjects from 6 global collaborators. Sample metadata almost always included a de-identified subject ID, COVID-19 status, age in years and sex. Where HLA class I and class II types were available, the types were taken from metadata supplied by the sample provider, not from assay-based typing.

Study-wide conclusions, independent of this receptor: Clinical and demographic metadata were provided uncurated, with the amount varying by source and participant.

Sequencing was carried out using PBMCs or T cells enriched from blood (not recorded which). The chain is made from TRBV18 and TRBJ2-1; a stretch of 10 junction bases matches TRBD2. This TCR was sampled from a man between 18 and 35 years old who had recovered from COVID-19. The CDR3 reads CASSPPSGGAYNEQFF. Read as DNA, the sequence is TGTGCCAGCTCACCACCCAGCGGGGGGGCCTACAATGAGCAGTTCTTC.